This T cell receptor beta chain originates from a study of shared clonotypes between healthy human individuals (dated by TCRdb to 2018 to 2021). About the study as a whole: The cohort included a few men and a couple of women between 18 and 49 years of age. For each donor, CD4 naive and CD4 memory were each run on three plates, CD8 naive on two plates, and CD8 memory on one plate. To estimate repertoire size and how much clonotype sharing occurs between individuals, the study deeply sequenced the blood TCR repertoires of five healthy adults. Leukapheresis yielded between about 0.94 and 10 billion PBMCs per donor. To increase sequencing depth and limit assay-specific biases, different laboratories used diverse techniques to prepare libraries and sequence TCR repertoires.

The trim is 0 bases for V and 0 bases for J, with a gap of 27 bases between the germline ends. The CDR3 spans 22 residues, from the cysteine through the phenylalanine. Kept here is only the CDR3 DNA, which spans 66 bases and is read in frame from base 1. Reading the germline V gene gives CDR1 SGHVS and CDR2 FQNEAQ. Using the deep immunoSEQ assay, multiplex PCR amplified TCR CDR3 regions from genomic DNA. Genomic DNA extracted from each cell subset was distributed evenly over all wells of several immunoSEQ 96-well plates, and each plate served as one replicate. For sorted subsets, each replicate PCR was loaded with approximately 200 ng genomic DNA, equivalent to approximately 33,000 T cell genomes. Purified libraries were quantified with a Qubit 3.0 fluorometer, sized on a Bioanalyzer 2100, and re-quantified with the KAPA Library Quantification kit. Every immunoSEQ 96-well plate was sequenced on a separate single-read 150-cycle Illumina NextSeq 550 flow cell. Per the source publication's procedure: Because only junctional sequences without quality scores were contained in the immunoSEQ output, filtering matching that applied to full-length reads could not be performed. Sequences were annotated with PyIR, a Python wrapper for IgBLAST v1.9, using IMGT germline references to assign V/J genes and CDR3. Reads with weak V/J assignments (E-value above 1e-6), missing CDR3, stop codons, out-of-frame junctions, or ambiguous translated residues were removed. A V3J clonotype was defined by an identical inferred V gene, J gene, and CDR3 amino acid sequence. To compute the percentage overlap between repertoires, the number of shared unique clonotypes was divided by the size of the smaller repertoire. Repertoire richness was assessed with RTK rarefaction, the Chao1 estimator, and Recon v2.1 estimates of unobserved clonotypes. OLGA was used to compute generation probabilities for all TCRbeta clonotypes that the gDNA method yielded from a handful of donors. The source is immuneACCESS, and TCRdb retained only in-frame sequences with V and J called. Part of the clones is not carried over; for the studies checked, unresolved V genes explain less than half of this, and the remainder is unexplained. That table is the source of V, J and clone size, and D and trimming were worked out from the DNA. The sample table lists around 1.6 million clones, nearly 99% of them with a count of one. The top ten clonotypes cover approximately 0.45% of the sample.

Overall study outcomes, separate from this receptor: Sampling was limited to blood, and TCR repertoires in tissue likely differ from TCR repertoires in blood. Pairwise subsampling indicated that sequencing depth was expected to affect the degree of clonotype sharing among donors. Compared with non-shared clonotypes, clonotypes shared by all four sorted-subset donors had higher generation probabilities. Rarefaction of sorted-subset datasets indicated incomplete sequencing despite the large sequencing depth. The genetic and exposure-history diversity represented was limited by the small number of donors. Sharing across a few donors was observed for roughly 5% of naive CD4, under 4% of naive CD8, about 2.3% of memory CD4, and about 0.4% of memory CD8 clonotypes. Naive subsets generally had larger estimated clonotype richness than memory subsets.

To note about this clone: No cognate antigen has been identified for it. Per-nucleotide qualities are absent, and no much larger clonotype sits a single base away.

Donors were healthy HIV-negative adults with no recently reported acute infections or vaccinations. Every donor was a Caucasian adult residing in Nashville, Tennessee, USA. CD4+ T cells were enriched through magnetic negative selection, after which naive cells were positively selected on CD45RA and the remaining negative fraction served as the memory subset. Blood was obtained by leukapheresis, after which PBMCs were separated by Ficoll-Histopaque density gradient centrifugation and cryopreserved in liquid nitrogen vapor phase. Analytical flow cytometry was used to check the purity and quantity of each magnetically sorted T cell population. Each sorted fraction had its genomic DNA isolated and then quantified by UV absorbance on a Nanodrop 2000c.

Here the chain combines TRBV7-8 and TRBJ2-1; the D gene is possibly TRBD1 or TRBD2, each agreeing over 5 bases. Sample: naive CD4+ T cells sorted from blood. The label giving this sample's cell subset or site can be read as: CD45RA+ positively selected. The origin of this receptor is a young man in good health. The DNA sequence reads TGTGCCAGCAGCTTAGCGCCAGGGCGGAGTCTCGGGATCAAAAGCTCCTACAATGAGCAGTTCTTC. This gives the protein CASSLAPGRSLGIKSSYNEQFF.